These 17 T cell receptor beta chains originate from one sample sequenced in a study of neurological immune-mediated disorders. TCRdb used MiXCR to reprocess the 5' RACE reads, holding one entry per CDR3 protein. This sample carries about 60,000 distinct CDR3 sequences, approximately 4.4% of them seen once, and the ten largest clones take 2.5% to 3%. The source material was PBMCs. The receptors derive from a man aged 50-59 years with multiple sclerosis.

This clonotype has only a few counts. The chain is built from TRBV6-5 and TRBJ2-1; TRBD2 matches 12 bases. The CDR3 extends over 18 amino acids. V shed 5 bases and J 8 bases; nucleotides not matched to a gene: 16. From germline, CDR1 is MNHEY and CDR2 SVGAGI. CDR3 DNA sequence: TGTGCCAGCAGTCGAAGCCCACGGACTAGCGGGATTGCCGATGAGCAGTTCTTC. It yields the protein CASSRSPRTSGIADEQFF.

There are many counts of this clonotype. The CDR3 sequence: CASSWEGVGQPQHF. In nucleotides, the CDR3 is TGTGCCAGCAGTTGGGAGGGAGTGGGTCAGCCCCAGCATTTT. The chain recombines TRBV12-3 or TRBV12-4 with TRBJ1-5, with no clear D. V shed 4 bases and J shed 6 bases, with 13 bases lying between them. The length of the CDR3 is 14 residues.

This clonotype has ten or more counts. This chain uses TRBV20-1 with TRBJ2-2; D is unresolved. The length of the CDR3 is 13 residues. V lost 0 bases and J 6 bases, leaving 8 bases between the germline ends. The germline V gene has CDR1 DFQATT and CDR2 SNEGSKA (reference sequence). The CDR3, as DNA: TGCAGTGCTAGAGATAACGTCCCCGGGGAGCTGTTTTTT. Translation: CSARDNVPGELFF.

This clonotype was counted at least ten times. The junction shows a germline mismatch at one end, possibly a read error. This chain connects TRBV25-1 to TRBJ1-5; no firm D call. Looked up from germline, CDR1 is MGHDK and CDR2 is SYGVNS. The CDR3 loop spans 12 amino acids. The DNA for the CDR3 is TGTGCCAGCAGTTTGGGAAATCAGCCCCAGAATTTT. Its translation is CASSLGNQPQNF.

This chain connects TRBV2 to TRBJ2-7, with D unresolved. The germline V gene encodes CDR1 SNHLY and CDR2 FYNNEI. This CDR3 region has 11 residues. CDR3 region: CAINADYEQYF. The CDR3 DNA follows: TGTGCTATCAACGCGGACTACGAGCAGTACTTC.

This clonotype was seen ten or more times. The genes are TRBV20-1 and TRBJ2-3, with D perhaps TRBD2 (6 bases). V was shortened by 3 bases and J by 1 base, with 17 bases between the two germline ends. CDR1 and CDR2 (germline): DFQATT, SNEGSKA (reference sequence). The CDR3 sequence is 16 residues long. The CDR3 nucleotides are TGCAGTGCTAGGCACGACTGGCGGGACGGCACAGATACGCAGTATTTT. Translating gives CSARHDWRDGTDTQYF.

The chain employs TRBV11-3 and TRBJ2-2; D remains unclear. The CDR3 sequence is 15 residues long. Trimming cost V 5 bases and J 4 bases, with 14 bases left between them. Germline V CDR1 and CDR2: SGHNT, YENEEA. CDR3 in DNA: TGTGCCAGCAGCCCAAGTAGTGTCACCACCGGGGAGCTGTTTTTT. Translating gives CASSPSSVTTGELFF.

This clonotype was seen repeatedly, ten times or more. The chain recombines TRBV3-1 with TRBJ2-1; no definite D call. This CDR3 spans 12 amino acids. V lost 1 base, J lost 7 bases, and 5 bases lay in between. CDR1 is LGHDT, CDR2 YNNKEL, per germline (reference sequence). The CDR3 DNA sequence: TGTGCCAGCAGCCAAGTTGGAAATGAGCAGTTCTTC. It yields the protein CASSQVGNEQFF.

The CDR3 region is CSAPQRDRGLKNGYTF. The DNA of the CDR3 is TGCAGTGCTCCCCAGCGGGACAGGGGGTTGAAGAATGGCTACACCTTC. The genes are TRBV20-1 and TRBJ1-2; TRBD1 aligns across 11 bases. Trimming cost V 5 bases and J 6 bases; bases outside gene matches: 14. Germline CDR1 is DFQATT and CDR2 is SNEGSKA (reference sequence). The CDR3 sequence is 16 residues long.

This clonotype was detected many times. The chain joins TRBV5-1 to TRBJ1-1; D gene unclear. CDR3 length: 14 amino acids. Germline assignment: CDR1 SGHRS and CDR2 YFSETQ. The V end was cut by 0 bases, the J end by 2 bases, with 8 bases between. The CDR3 is CASSLALDNTEAFF. CDR3 nucleotides: TGCGCCAGCAGCTTGGCCTTGGACAACACTGAAGCTTTCTTT.

The chain links TRBV5-1 to TRBJ2-1; D gene ambiguous. Per the germline V gene, CDR1 is SGHRS and CDR2 is YFSETQ. The CDR3 sequence is 15 residues long. Trimming removed 0 bases at V and 4 bases at J, with 11 bases between. The CDR3 DNA reads TGCGCCAGCAGCTTGGTTAGTTGGGGATACAATGAGCAGTTCTTC. It codes for CASSLVSWGYNEQFF.

This clonotype was observed many times. V gene TRBV28 combines with J gene TRBJ2-5; 12 bases are a match to TRBD1. This CDR3 region has 16 residues. Germline V gives CDR1 MDHEN, CDR2 SYDVKM. Unmatched junction bases numbered 9, after V lost 5 bases and J lost 5 bases. The CDR3: CASSTPGTGGGETQYF. In DNA, the CDR3 is TGTGCCAGCAGTACCCCCGGGACAGGGGGCGGTGAGACCCAGTACTTC. Variable domain in full (rest from reference TRBV28 and TRBJ2-5): DVKVTQSSRYLVKRTGEKVFLECVQDMDHENMFWYRQDPGLGLRLIYFSYDVKMKEKGDIPEGYSVSREKKERFSLILESASTNQTSMYLCASSTPGTGGGETQYFGPGTRLLVL.

With respect to this clonotype: A much larger clone differs by one base, so this may be a read error. V is TRBV20-1 and J is TRBJ1-6, with 8 nucleotides matching TRBD1. Germline CDR1 is DFQATT and CDR2 is SNEGSKA (reference sequence). The CDR3 is 15 amino acids. Trimming at V came to 6 bases and at J to 8 bases, leaving 12 bases not matched to a gene. The CDR3 sequence is CSARTGSTRDSPLHF. For the CDR3, the DNA is TGCAGTGCCCGGACAGGGTCCACGCGGGATTCACCCCTCCACTTT.

This clonotype has only a few counts. The CDR3 spells CASSLIGGTGELFF. The CDR3 nucleotides read TGTGCCAGCAGTTTAATCGGGGGGACCGGGGAGCTGTTTTTT. The genes are TRBV12-3 or TRBV12-4 and TRBJ2-2, with 7 bases matching TRBD2. The CDR3 sequence is 14 residues long. Losses at the gene ends were 2 bases for V and 5 bases for J; bases not matched to a gene: 2.

The table lists this clonotype with a few counts. This sequence may be a read error, since a much larger clone differs from it by one base. CDR3 sequence reads: CSAQRRVLGQYF. The CDR3 DNA is TGCAGTGCTCAGAGAAGGGTATTAGGCCAGTACTTC. The chain uses TRBV20-1 and TRBJ2-7; D call uncertain. Germline CDR1 is DFQATT and CDR2 is SNEGSKA (reference sequence). Trimming left V 5 bases short and J 10 bases short, with 18 bases between. The CDR3 runs to 12 residues.

Ten or more counts support this clonotype. This rearrangement joins TRBV5-1 to TRBJ2-1, with 9 bases lining up with TRBD1. The germline gives CDR1 SGHRS, CDR2 YFSETQ. J was trimmed by 7 bases and V by 5 bases; bases with no gene match: 13. The CDR3 covers 16 residues. The CDR3: CASRRNRDRDTNEQFF. The DNA of the CDR3 is TGCGCCAGCAGACGAAACCGGGACAGGGATACGAATGAGCAGTTCTTC.

This clonotype was seen at least ten times. A much larger clone lies one base from this, so it may be a read error. The DNA for the CDR3 is TGCAGCGTTGGACAAGACAACACTGAAGCTTTCTTT. As protein: CSVGQDNTEAFF. The genes are TRBV29-1 and TRBJ1-1; D remains ambiguous. Looked up from germline, CDR1 is SQVTM and CDR2 is ANQGSEA. The CDR3 covers 12 residues. V lost 4 bases and J lost 2, with 8 bases in between.